A single sample is the source of the 29 T cell receptor beta chains below, sequenced in a study of T cell repertoires in cytomegalovirus infection. TCRdb processed the reads anew with MiXCR; each CDR3 protein has one entry. Of more than 400,000 distinct CDR3 sequences listed, roughly 29% are singletons. The sequenced material came from PBMCs. The receptors derive from a human donor in good health (CMV status not recorded). Some clones in this sample may be carry-over from other donors' samples.

The chain combines TRBV6-2 or TRBV6-3 with TRBJ2-3, with a weak D call TRBD1 (6 bases). The CDR3 totals 14 residues. Germline lookup yields CDR1 MNHEY and CDR2 SVGEGT. V lost 4 bases and J 4 bases, leaving 12 bases between the germline ends. The CDR3 sequence is CASSSRGLADTQYF. CDR3 DNA: TGTGCCAGCAGTTCCAGGGGATTAGCAGATACGCAGTATTTT.

This clonotype has just a few counts. The J gene is TRBJ1-1, the V gene TRBV4-1; D is perhaps TRBD1 (6 bases). V was cut by 5 bases and J by 4 bases, with 20 bases left in between. This CDR3 spans 16 amino acids. Germline CDR1 and CDR2: MGHRA and YSYEKL. For the CDR3, the DNA is TGCGCCAGCAGCTCTGGGGGGGGGCGGTTGGGCACTGAAGCTTTCTTT. This sequence encodes CASSSGGGRLGTEAFF.

V is TRBV12-3 or TRBV12-4 and J is TRBJ2-1; 10 nucleotides agree with TRBD1. CDR3 length: 17 amino acids. V was pared by 4 bases and J by 1 base, with 7 bases of the junction left unmatched. CDR3 residues: CASSSRDRGGSYNEQFF. The CDR3 DNA is TGTGCCAGCAGTTCCCGGGACAGGGGTGGGTCCTACAATGAGCAGTTCTTC.

J is TRBJ1-3 and V is TRBV7-9, with D perhaps TRBD1 (5 bases). The CDR3 is made up of 13 amino acids. The germline V gene encodes CDR1 SEHNR and CDR2 FQNEAQ (reference sequence). V was clipped by 5 bases and J by 10 bases, with 15 bases between them. The CDR3 sequence: CASSAWDAATIYF. The CDR3 coding sequence is TGTGCCAGCAGCGCCTGGGACGCCGCGACCATATATTTT.

This clonotype was counted a few times. The V call is TRBV20-1, the J call TRBJ1-1; D is ambiguous. V lost 2 bases and J lost 1, with 14 bases in between. Germline CDR1 is DFQATT and CDR2 is SNEGSKA (reference sequence). CDR3 length: 15 amino acids. The CDR3 protein is CSARSGSLTNTEAFF. The CDR3 bases are TGCAGTGCTAGAAGTGGTAGTCTTACGAACACTGAAGCTTTCTTT.

This clonotype was seen at least ten times. The V and J genes are TRBV11-1 and TRBJ1-1, with D perhaps TRBD1 (5 bases). V was cut by 5 bases and J by 0 bases, with 10 bases left in between. Germline V lookup: CDR1 SGHAT, CDR2 FQDESV (reference sequence). The CDR3 spans 14 residues. The CDR3 region has the DNA TGTGCCAGCAGCCCCGGCAGGGTGAACACTGAAGCTTTCTTT. This sequence encodes CASSPGRVNTEAFF.

The V and J genes are TRBV7-2 and TRBJ1-2; D unclear. Germline V lookup: CDR1 SGHTA, CDR2 FQGNSA. The CDR3 extends over 14 amino acids. V shed 5 bases and J shed 2 bases, with 12 bases lying between them. The CDR3 region is CASSPLVPNYGYTF. Here the CDR3 DNA reads TGTGCCAGCAGCCCCCTAGTCCCCAACTATGGCTACACCTTC.

This chain uses TRBV6-1 with TRBJ1-1; D unresolved. The CDR3 loop spans 14 amino acids. The ends were cut back, 4 bases at V and 1 base at J, with 10 bases in the middle. Germline values: CDR1 MNHNS, CDR2 SASEGT. Here the CDR3 DNA reads TGTGCCAGCAGTGCGGACGGGCAGAACACTGAAGCTTTCTTT. Its translation is CASSADGQNTEAFF.

The chain links TRBV20-1 to TRBJ2-2, with 7 bases aligning to TRBD2. J lost 4 bases, V lost 3 bases, and 2 bases had no gene match. The CDR3 is 13 residues long. Germline loops: CDR1 DFQATT, CDR2 SNEGSKA (reference sequence). The CDR3 spells CSASGGSTGELFF. CDR3 DNA: TGCAGTGCTAGTGGCGGGAGCACCGGGGAGCTGTTTTTT.

This chain joins TRBV19 and TRBJ1-1; the D is unclear. Trimming cost V 7 bases and J 3 bases, with 15 bases left between them. This CDR3 comprises 14 residues. Germline-derived CDR1 and CDR2 are LNHDA and SQIVND (reference sequence). CDR3 amino acids: CASINSPEDTEAFF. CDR3 coding DNA: TGTGCCAGTATTAACTCTCCGGAGGACACTGAAGCTTTCTTT.

This clonotype appeared a few times. The chain couples TRBV9 to TRBJ2-7, with TRBD2 matching over 14 bases. J gave up 4 bases and V 3 bases, and 3 bases lay outside the gene matches. There are 15 residues in the CDR3. Germline V gene sequence: CDR1 SGDLS, CDR2 YYNGEE. CDR3 coding DNA: TGTGCCAGCAGCGACGGACTAGCGGGAGGATACGAGCAGTACTTC. Its protein product is CASSDGLAGGYEQYF.

The chain has TRBV11-3 and TRBJ2-1; a weak D match, TRBD2 (6 bases). CDR1 is SGHNT, CDR2 YENEEA, per germline. V dropped 5 bases and J dropped 0 bases, with 11 bases sitting between them. CDR3 length equals 15 residues. CDR3 in DNA: TGTGCCAGCAGCATAATAGCGGCCTCCTACAATGAGCAGTTCTTC. It yields the protein CASSIIAASYNEQFF.

This clonotype was recorded a few times. This sequence joins TRBV4-1 and TRBJ2-3; D gene ambiguous. Looked up from germline, CDR1 is MGHRA and CDR2 is YSYEKL. The CDR3 runs to 16 residues. V lost 0 bases to trimming and J lost 3 bases, with 13 bases between them. CDR3 DNA: TGCGCCAGCAGCCAAGACCCCGTACCAAGGACAGATACGCAGTATTTT. Its protein is CASSQDPVPRTDTQYF.

The V gene is TRBV27, the J gene TRBJ2-4; TRBD1 is a possible D gene (6 bases). The CDR3 has 15 amino acids. V was shortened by 6 bases and J by 0 bases, with 12 bases between the two germline ends. Per germline, CDR1 MNHEY and CDR2 SMNVEV (reference sequence). The CDR3 DNA follows: TGTGCCAGCAGGACTTGGACAGTAGCCAAAAACATTCAGTACTTC. Protein: CASRTWTVAKNIQYF.

This clonotype was seen once. This chain connects TRBV7-3 to TRBJ2-7; TRBD1 aligns across 9 bases. Trimming removed 6 bases from V and 3 bases from J; junction bases left unmatched: 18. The V gene's germline CDR1 is SGHTA and CDR2 FQGTGA. The length of the CDR3 is 18 residues. CDR3 DNA sequence: TGTGCCAGCAGATTTTCTGGGCTACGGACAGGGGTTGACTACGAGCAGTACTTC. It is translated as CASRFSGLRTGVDYEQYF. Looking up the rest from reference TRBV7-3 and TRBJ2-7 gives the full variable domain: GAGVSQTPSNKVTEKGKYVELRCDPISGHTALYWYRQSLGQGPEFLIYFQGTGAADDSGLPNDRFFAVRPEGSVSTLKIQRTERGDSAVYLCASRFSGLRTGVDYEQYFGPGTRLTVT.

The V and J genes are TRBV5-6 and TRBJ2-5; TRBD2 matches 9 bases. This CDR3 comprises 16 residues. Germline CDR1 and CDR2: SGHDT and YYEEEE. The trim removed 1 base at V and 3 bases at J, leaving 7 bases unmatched. For the CDR3, the DNA is TGTGCCAGCAGCTTGAGGCCTAGCGGGAAGGAAGAGACCCAGTACTTC. This gives the protein CASSLRPSGKEETQYF.

This chain links TRBV4-2 with TRBJ2-7; 14 positions match TRBD2. The V segment lost 0 bases and the J segment 4 bases; nucleotides outside the gene matches: 2. Germline lookup yields CDR1 LGHNA and CDR2 YNFKEQ. The CDR3 consists of 16 residues. CDR3 sequence: CASSQDGTSGSYEQYF. CDR3 coding DNA: TGTGCCAGCAGCCAAGACGGGACTAGCGGGAGTTACGAGCAGTACTTC.

This chain connects TRBV25-1 to TRBJ2-1; D unresolved. V was trimmed by 8 bases and J by 7 bases, leaving 9 bases between them. The V gene's germline CDR1 is MGHDK and CDR2 SYGVNS. This CDR3 region has 11 residues. CDR3 bases: TGTGCCAGCCTTACTCGTAATGAGCAGTTCTTC. Encoded protein: CASLTRNEQFF.

The rearrangement links TRBV3-1 to TRBJ2-3, with unresolved D. The CDR3 is made up of 15 amino acids. CDR1 is LGHDT, CDR2 YNNKEL, per germline (reference sequence). The ends were cut back, 0 bases at V and 0 bases at J, with 7 bases in the middle. The CDR3 here is CASSQEGGSTDTQYF. CDR3 nucleotide sequence: TGTGCCAGCAGCCAAGAGGGTGGGAGCACAGATACGCAGTATTTT.

This clonotype has just a few counts. The V gene is TRBV5-6, the J gene TRBJ2-3, with 13 bases lining up with TRBD2. V was clipped by 4 bases and J by 4 bases; unmatched bases: 9. Looked up from germline, CDR1 is SGHDT and CDR2 is YYEEEE. The CDR3 loop spans 17 amino acids. The CDR3 DNA reads as TGTGCCAGCAGCAGAAGGACTAGCGGGAGTATCGCAGATACGCAGTATTTT. This codes for CASSRRTSGSIADTQYF.

Ten or more counts support this clonotype. The rearrangement joins TRBV7-2 to TRBJ1-5, with 9 bases that match TRBD1. This CDR3 has 15 amino acids. Unmatched junction bases numbered 8, after V lost 5 bases and J lost 6 bases. In germline, CDR1 is SGHTA, CDR2 FQGNSA. CDR3 protein: CASSPGTGSLQPQHF. DNA for the CDR3: TGTGCCAGCAGCCCCGGGACAGGGTCTCTTCAGCCCCAGCATTTT.

This clonotype showed up just a few times. The chain recombines TRBV24-1 with TRBJ2-1; 13 bases align to TRBD2. The J segment lost 1 base and the V segment lost 3 bases, leaving 8 bases of the junction unmatched. Germline V gene lookup returns CDR1 KGHDR and CDR2 SFDVKD. The CDR3 runs 19 residues. CDR3 amino acids: CATSDPRTSGSVSYNEQFF. DNA for the CDR3: TGTGCCACCAGTGATCCGCGGACTAGCGGGAGTGTGTCCTACAATGAGCAGTTCTTC.

This clonotype was counted many times. The rearrangement uses TRBV7-2 and TRBJ2-3; 13 bases fit TRBD2. The length of the CDR3 is 19 residues. Trimming at V came to 6 bases and at J to 4 bases, leaving 16 bases not matched to a gene. Looked up from germline, CDR1 is SGHTA and CDR2 is FQGNSA. CDR3 amino acids: CASSCDRGLAGCRADTQYF. The CDR3 DNA follows: TGTGCCAGCAGTTGCGATCGGGGACTAGCGGGATGTCGAGCAGATACGCAGTATTTT.

This clonotype has only a few counts. The gene calls are TRBV28 and TRBJ2-5, with a tentative D call TRBD1 (6 bases). Trimming removed 6 bases from V and 9 bases from J, with 23 bases in between. The CDR3 contains 15 residues. Germline V CDR1 and CDR2: MDHEN, SYDVKM. The CDR3 bases are TGTGCCAGCAGCCCAATCAATCCCCCAGCAGGGGCCCAGTACTTC. This codes for CASSPINPPAGAQYF.

CDR3 nucleotide sequence: TGTGCCAGCAGTTTAACCGGGAGTCTTAGCAATCAGCCCCAGCATTTT. It yields the protein CASSLTGSLSNQPQHF. The gene calls are TRBV12-3 or TRBV12-4 and TRBJ1-5; the D is unclear. CDR3 length: 16 residues. Trimming stripped 2 bases from V and 0 bases from J, with 11 bases between.

The CDR3 here is CASKSGTRSGNTIYF. CDR3 sequence (DNA): TGTGCCAGCAAATCAGGGACAAGGTCTGGAAACACCATATATTTT. V is TRBV6-6 and J is TRBJ1-3; D possibly corresponds to TRBD1 (6 bases). The CDR3 runs 15 residues. With 7 bases removed from V and 1 base from J, the gap between germline ends came to 14 bases. Germline V gives CDR1 MNHNY, CDR2 SVGAGI (reference sequence).

This clonotype was found many times. This chain links TRBV19 with TRBJ2-1, with TRBD2 identical over 9 bases. The CDR3 runs 17 residues. Germline trimming cut 3 bases from V and 6 bases from J; bases unmatched to any gene: 12. Germline assignment: CDR1 LNHDA and CDR2 SQIVND (reference sequence). The CDR3 loop reads CASSIPPVAGATNEQFF. CDR3 DNA: TGTGCCAGTAGTATCCCCCCCGTAGCGGGAGCAACCAATGAGCAGTTCTTC.

This sequence joins TRBV6-6 and TRBJ2-2; TRBD2 matches at 8 bases. The V gene's germline CDR1 is MNHNY and CDR2 SVGAGI (reference sequence). V shed 5 bases, J shed 6 bases, and the junction held 11 bases outside the gene matches. The CDR3 sequence is 16 residues long. CDR3: CASSPLAGLVSGELFF. The CDR3 DNA is TGTGCCAGCAGTCCGTTAGCGGGATTGGTTTCCGGGGAGCTGTTTTTT.

This clonotype came up a few times. The V and J genes are TRBV10-3 and TRBJ2-5, with 14 bases aligning to TRBD2. Germline V gene sequence: CDR1 ENHRY, CDR2 SYGVKD. The CDR3 covers 15 residues. V shed 11 bases and J 4 bases; nucleotides not matched to a gene: 9. The CDR3 here is CAAHSGLAGVETQYF. The CDR3 coding sequence is TGTGCCGCGCACTCGGGACTAGCGGGAGTAGAGACCCAGTACTTC.